One sample yielded the 21 T cell receptor beta chains listed below, sequenced in a study of T cells after yellow fever vaccination. Each CDR3 protein gets one entry after TCRdb re-called the 5' RACE reads with MiXCR. The sample consists of 300,000 to 350,000 distinct CDR3 sequences, 3.5% to 4.5% of them appearing once. Sequencing used PBMCs, obtained 15 days after the yellow fever booster vaccination. The source of these receptors is a man aged 18 to 30 who received the YFV17D yellow fever vaccine.

This clonotype came up many times. This chain uses TRBV5-1 with TRBJ2-3; 8 nucleotides agree with TRBD2. Germline CDR1 reads SGHRS; CDR2 reads YFSETQ. This CDR3 contains 16 residues. The V gene end was trimmed by 4 bases and the J gene end by 1 base; junction bases not matched to a gene: 8. The CDR3 is CASSPPTSEGTDTQYF. In DNA, the CDR3 is TGCGCCAGCAGCCCCCCGACTAGCGAGGGCACAGATACGCAGTATTTT.

This clonotype occurred many times. J is TRBJ1-4 and V is TRBV20-1; D not resolved. The CDR3 consists of 11 residues. The ends were cut back, 7 bases at V and 5 bases at J, with 8 bases in the middle. Looked up from germline, CDR1 is DFQATT and CDR2 is SNEGSKA (reference sequence). DNA of the CDR3: TGCAGTGGGACGGTGAATGAAAAACTGTTTTTT. It yields the protein CSGTVNEKLFF.

V is TRBV24-1 and J is TRBJ1-5, with 9 bases lining up with TRBD1. Per germline, CDR1 KGHDR and CDR2 SFDVKD. CDR3 length: 14 amino acids. The trim removed 5 bases at V and 6 bases at J, leaving 4 bases unmatched. The CDR3 DNA sequence: TGTGCCACCAGTGTACAGGGGGCATCTCAGCCCCAGCATTTT. Protein sequence: CATSVQGASQPQHF.

This clonotype was counted at least ten times. This rearrangement joins TRBV7-2 to TRBJ2-3; 7 bases align to TRBD2. Germline CDR1 SGHTA, CDR2 FQGNSA. The trim removed 10 bases at V and 4 bases at J, leaving 8 bases unmatched. This CDR3 is 13 amino acids long. The CDR3 region has the DNA TGTGCCACCGTCCAAGGGAGGGCAGATACGCAGTATTTT. This codes for CATVQGRADTQYF.

The chain recombines TRBV7-8 with TRBJ1-2; no clear D. The germline V and J ends were trimmed by 5 bases and 2 bases, with 18 bases remaining between them. Per the germline V gene, CDR1 is SGHVS and CDR2 is FQNEAQ. CDR3 length: 16 amino acids. The CDR3 reads CASSQGVIHLNYGYTF. In DNA, the CDR3 is TGTGCCAGCAGCCAAGGAGTGATCCACTTAAACTATGGCTACACCTTC. The full variable domain, rest sourced from reference TRBV7-8 and TRBJ1-2, is GAGVSQSPRYKVAKRGQDVALRCDPISGHVSLFWYQQALGQGPEFLTYFQNEAQLDKSGLPSDRFFAERPEGSVSTLKIQRTQQEDSAVYLCASSQGVIHLNYGYTFGSGTRLTVV.

This clonotype was seen at least ten times. The genes are TRBV28 and TRBJ1-5, with D hard to call. The CDR3 is 12 amino acids. The ends were cut back, 1 base at V and 6 bases at J, with 4 bases in the middle. In germline, CDR1 is MDHEN, CDR2 SYDVKM. CDR3 nucleotides: TGTGCCAGCAGTTTATTGTTTCAGCCCCAGCATTTT. It is translated as CASSLLFQPQHF.

This clonotype has ten or more counts. The chain is built from TRBV5-1 and TRBJ2-5; 11 nucleotides align to TRBD2. After removal of 4 bases from V and 0 bases from J, the junction contained 8 bases not matched to a gene. CDR3 size: 17 residues. CDR1 and CDR2 (germline): SGHRS, YFSETQ. Written as DNA, the CDR3 is TGCGCCAGCAGCCCGGGATCTAGCGGGGGGTACCAAGAGACCCAGTACTTC. It encodes CASSPGSSGGYQETQYF.

The table lists this clonotype with a few counts. The chain recombines TRBV7-2 with TRBJ1-6; no firm D call. There are 13 residues in the CDR3. Germline values: CDR1 SGHTA, CDR2 FQGNSA. Trimming cost V 5 bases and J 8 bases, with 10 bases left between them. The CDR3 sequence: CASSPGDYSPLHF. Written as DNA, the CDR3 is TGTGCCAGCAGCCCCGGAGATTATTCACCCCTCCACTTT.

This chain connects TRBV4-1 to TRBJ2-6; the D gene is possibly TRBD1 (6 bases). The length of the CDR3 is 17 residues. Trimming left V 4 bases short and J 0 bases short, with 13 bases between. CDR1 is MGHRA, CDR2 YSYEKL, per germline. As DNA, the CDR3 is TGCGCCAGCAGCCGCCCAAAGGGGGTCTCTGGGGCCAACGTCCTGACTTTC. This sequence encodes CASSRPKGVSGANVLTF.

In this sample, this clonotype turned up many times. The chain uses TRBV28 and TRBJ1-5; no clear D gene. Germline CDR1 MDHEN, CDR2 SYDVKM. The CDR3 length is 13 residues. Trimming shortened V by 8 bases and J by 2 bases, and 10 bases separated the two germline ends. The CDR3 bases are TGTGCCAGCGGTGCGTACCGCAATCAGCCCCAGCATTTT. It specifies CASGAYRNQPQHF.

The V and J genes are TRBV4-1 and TRBJ2-3; the D is unclear. Trimming cost V 0 bases and J 0 bases, with 7 bases left between them. The CDR3 contains 15 residues. From germline, CDR1 is MGHRA and CDR2 YSYEKL. For the CDR3, the DNA is TGCGCCAGCAGCCAAGATTCGGTCAGCACAGATACGCAGTATTTT. Residues: CASSQDSVSTDTQYF.

This clonotype was observed many times. V usage is TRBV7-9 and J usage is TRBJ2-5; D perhaps matches TRBD2 (5 bases). The V gene's germline CDR1 is SEHNR and CDR2 FQNEAQ (reference sequence). This CDR3 spans 15 amino acids. Between the trimmed V and J ends, which lost 6 bases and 5 bases, there was a span of 19 bases. The CDR3 loop is CASSWAAGAEETQYF. CDR3 bases: TGTGCCAGCAGTTGGGCGGCGGGCGCCGAGGAGACCCAGTACTTC.

There are many counts of this clonotype. The rearrangement links TRBV25-1 to TRBJ2-1, with TRBD1 identical over 10 bases. The CDR3 runs to 15 residues. Trimming at V came to 6 bases and at J to 4 bases, leaving 6 bases not matched to a gene. Germline loops: CDR1 MGHDK, CDR2 SYGVNS. The chain's CDR3 is CASRPGTGAYNEQFF. The DNA of the CDR3 is TGTGCCAGCAGACCCGGGACAGGGGCGTACAATGAGCAGTTCTTC. Full variable domain (rest looked up from reference TRBV25-1 and TRBJ2-1): EADIYQTPRYLVIGTGKKITLECSQTMGHDKMYWYQQDPGMELHLIHYSYGVNSTEKGDLSSESTVSRIRTEHFPLTLESARPSHTSQYLCASRPGTGAYNEQFFGPGTRLTVL.

This clonotype was observed at least ten times. This rearrangement joins TRBV5-1 to TRBJ1-2, with no clear D. Germline V lookup: CDR1 SGHRS, CDR2 YFSETQ. V lost 1 base and J 0 bases, leaving 7 bases between the germline ends. The CDR3 runs 14 residues. This CDR3 reads CASSLREANYGYTF. The CDR3 DNA is TGCGCCAGCAGCTTGAGGGAGGCTAACTATGGCTACACCTTC.

About this clonotype: This clone may be a read error of a much larger clone one base away. The J gene is TRBJ1-4, the V gene TRBV4-3, with TRBD1 matching 8 bases. Germline assignment: CDR1 LGHNA and CDR2 YSLEER. The CDR3 loop spans 14 amino acids. The CDR3 protein is CASSQQGALGVLIF. In DNA, the CDR3 is TGCGCCAGCAGCCAACAGGGGGCCCTTGGGGTACTGATTTTT.

The rearrangement joins TRBV10-3 to TRBJ1-2, with D possibly TRBD1 on 5 matching bases. This CDR3 contains 13 residues. Deletions cut 0 bases from V and 7 bases from J, with 9 bases between. The germline V gene has CDR1 ENHRY and CDR2 SYGVKD. This CDR3 is CAISESRGPGYTF. CDR3 coding DNA: TGTGCCATCAGTGAGTCAAGGGGACCTGGCTACACCTTC.

This clonotype came up a few times. CDR3 nucleotide sequence: TGCGCCAGCAGCTTATCGGTGGGGGAGCAGTACTTC. Translating gives CASSLSVGEQYF. This chain uses TRBV5-1 with TRBJ2-7; the D is unclear. V was trimmed by 2 bases and J by 7 bases, leaving 10 bases between them. The CDR3 is 12 amino acids. CDR1 SGHRS and CDR2 YFSETQ come from the germline V gene.

This clonotype was recorded many times. The V gene is TRBV12-3 or TRBV12-4, the J gene TRBJ1-2, with 7 bases aligning to TRBD1. This CDR3 contains 15 residues. V was pared by 7 bases and J by 8 bases, with 16 bases of the junction left unmatched. CDR3 in amino acids: CASTLQARQGAGYTF. The CDR3, as DNA: TGTGCCAGCACCCTCCAAGCGAGACAGGGTGCCGGCTACACCTTC.

The chain joins TRBV7-2 to TRBJ2-1; D might be TRBD1 (6 bases). The CDR3 is 17 amino acids. Deletions cut 5 bases from V and 8 bases from J, with 25 bases between. The germline CDR1 and CDR2 sequences are SGHTA and FQGNSA. This CDR3 is CASSPKTGTFSPDEQFF. CDR3 in DNA: TGTGCCAGCAGCCCCAAGACAGGCACATTTTCCCCCGATGAGCAGTTCTTC.

This clonotype came up many times. The chain carries TRBV12-3 or TRBV12-4 and TRBJ1-2, with 12 positions matching TRBD1. V was clipped by 5 bases and J by 7 bases; unmatched bases: 5. The length of the CDR3 is 14 residues. Here the CDR3 reads CASSAGTGGVGYTF. The CDR3 nucleotides are TGTGCCAGCAGTGCCGGGACAGGGGGCGTTGGCTACACCTTC.

V gene TRBV6-5 combines with J gene TRBJ2-1, with 8 bases that match TRBD2. Looked up from germline, CDR1 is MNHEY and CDR2 is SVGAGI. The CDR3 has 15 residues. V lost 5 bases and J lost 1; bases outside the gene matches: 4. Written as DNA, the CDR3 is TGTGCCAGCAGTCCCCGGGAGGGATCCTACAATGAGCAGTTCTTC. It yields the protein CASSPREGSYNEQFF.